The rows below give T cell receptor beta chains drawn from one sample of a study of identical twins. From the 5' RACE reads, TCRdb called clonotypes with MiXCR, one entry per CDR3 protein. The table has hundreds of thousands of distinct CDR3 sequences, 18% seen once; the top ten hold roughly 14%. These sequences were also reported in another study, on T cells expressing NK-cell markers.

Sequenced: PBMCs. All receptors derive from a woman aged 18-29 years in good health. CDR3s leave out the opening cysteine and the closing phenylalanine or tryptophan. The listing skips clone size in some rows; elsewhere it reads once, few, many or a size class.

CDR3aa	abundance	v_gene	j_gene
SASYGTSGDTQY	-	TRBV20-1	TRBJ2-3
ASSSRQQGVDTQY	few	TRBV5-1	TRBJ2-3
ASSGLGLETQY	-	TRBV12-3/TRBV12-4	TRBJ2-5
ASSRRGLAEPAD	-	TRBV18	TRBJ2-7
SATRDTETQY	few	TRBV20-1	TRBJ2-5
ASSLGRTHDEQF	-	TRBV5-1	TRBJ2-1
ASSLVGRSEVNTEAF	many	TRBV7-2	TRBJ1-1
ASSFGRGEETQY	-	TRBV7-7	TRBJ2-5
ASSQESFRGMFLGEQF	-	TRBV3-1	TRBJ2-1
ASSYGRAPPQETQY	-	TRBV5-8	TRBJ2-5
ASSHRTGTNTEAF	-	TRBV21-1	TRBJ1-1
SVAWGADQPQH	-	TRBV29-1	TRBJ1-5
ASSLGGQGLYGYT	-	TRBV7-9	TRBJ1-2
ASSSGPPEF	-	TRBV7-2	TRBJ2-1
ASSYNTGVYEQY	few	TRBV5-1	TRBJ2-7
ASSHRDRDSYEQY	many	TRBV9	TRBJ2-7
ASSPHVTSGGNIQY	-	TRBV6-2/TRBV6-3	TRBJ2-4
ASSLVFGLAGYEQY	-	TRBV12-3/TRBV12-4	TRBJ2-7
SPSGQPDEQF	few	TRBV20-1	TRBJ2-1
ASIATAGLSTDTQY	few	TRBV7-9	TRBJ2-3
ASSQGQGGSKLF	few	TRBV5-1	TRBJ1-4
ASSQDLSLPDTQY	few	TRBV4-3	TRBJ2-3
ASSPPGQFYEQY	many	TRBV12-3/TRBV12-4	TRBJ2-7
ASSLVSNTEAF	few	TRBV5-1	TRBJ1-1
ASSLGGEGRSGANVLT	-	TRBV11-1	TRBJ2-6
ASSYSDPGDTEAF	-	TRBV6-5	TRBJ1-1
ASSRRVPRDEQY	-	TRBV12-3/TRBV12-4	TRBJ2-7
ASPLRREYNEQF	few	TRBV7-2	TRBJ2-1
SVRSLLEGYGYT	-	TRBV29-1	TRBJ1-2
ATQTGGFTEAF	-	TRBV10-3	TRBJ1-1
ASSLAGHNTEAF	-	TRBV7-2	TRBJ1-1
SGQTSGYNEQF	once	TRBV20-1	TRBJ2-1
ASSIEKGSPLH	-	TRBV19	TRBJ1-6